This TCR beta chain was obtained from a study of blood T cell repertoires in COVID-19. The CDR3 runs 17 residues. The trim removed 0 bases at V and 4 bases at J, leaving 9 bases unmatched. CDR1 and CDR2 from the germline V gene are MGHRA and YSYEKL. Data came from immunoSEQ multiplex PCR; TCRdb stores just in-frame clones and leaves some out. The repertoire holds just under 80,000 clones, roughly 85% seen once, with about 35% in the top ten. The receptor comes from a woman in her 70s with acute or convalescent COVID-19. The V gene is TRBV4-1, the J gene TRBJ2-7; TRBD1 agrees at 10 bases. Sequencing was done on a sample of peripheral blood. CDR3 region: CASSQDLPGQGTYEQYF. The CDR3, as DNA: TGCGCCAGCAGCCAAGATCTTCCGGGACAGGGGACATACGAGCAGTACTTC.